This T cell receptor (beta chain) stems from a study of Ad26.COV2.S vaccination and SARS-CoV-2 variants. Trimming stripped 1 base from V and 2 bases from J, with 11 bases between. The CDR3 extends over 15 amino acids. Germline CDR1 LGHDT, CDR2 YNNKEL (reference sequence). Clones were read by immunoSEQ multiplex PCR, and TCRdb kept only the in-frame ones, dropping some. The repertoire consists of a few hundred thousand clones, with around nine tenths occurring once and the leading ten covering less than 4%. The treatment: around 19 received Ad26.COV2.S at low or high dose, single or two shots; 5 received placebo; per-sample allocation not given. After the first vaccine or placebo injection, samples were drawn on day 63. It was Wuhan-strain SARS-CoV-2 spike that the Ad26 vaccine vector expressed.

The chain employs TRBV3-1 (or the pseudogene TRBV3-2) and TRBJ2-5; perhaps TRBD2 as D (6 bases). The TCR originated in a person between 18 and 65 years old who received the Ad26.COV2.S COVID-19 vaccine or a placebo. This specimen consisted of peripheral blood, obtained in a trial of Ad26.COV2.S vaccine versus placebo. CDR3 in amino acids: CASSQGSSGQETQYF. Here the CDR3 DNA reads TGTGCCAGCAGCCAAGGTTCCAGCGGGCAAGAGACCCAGTACTTC.